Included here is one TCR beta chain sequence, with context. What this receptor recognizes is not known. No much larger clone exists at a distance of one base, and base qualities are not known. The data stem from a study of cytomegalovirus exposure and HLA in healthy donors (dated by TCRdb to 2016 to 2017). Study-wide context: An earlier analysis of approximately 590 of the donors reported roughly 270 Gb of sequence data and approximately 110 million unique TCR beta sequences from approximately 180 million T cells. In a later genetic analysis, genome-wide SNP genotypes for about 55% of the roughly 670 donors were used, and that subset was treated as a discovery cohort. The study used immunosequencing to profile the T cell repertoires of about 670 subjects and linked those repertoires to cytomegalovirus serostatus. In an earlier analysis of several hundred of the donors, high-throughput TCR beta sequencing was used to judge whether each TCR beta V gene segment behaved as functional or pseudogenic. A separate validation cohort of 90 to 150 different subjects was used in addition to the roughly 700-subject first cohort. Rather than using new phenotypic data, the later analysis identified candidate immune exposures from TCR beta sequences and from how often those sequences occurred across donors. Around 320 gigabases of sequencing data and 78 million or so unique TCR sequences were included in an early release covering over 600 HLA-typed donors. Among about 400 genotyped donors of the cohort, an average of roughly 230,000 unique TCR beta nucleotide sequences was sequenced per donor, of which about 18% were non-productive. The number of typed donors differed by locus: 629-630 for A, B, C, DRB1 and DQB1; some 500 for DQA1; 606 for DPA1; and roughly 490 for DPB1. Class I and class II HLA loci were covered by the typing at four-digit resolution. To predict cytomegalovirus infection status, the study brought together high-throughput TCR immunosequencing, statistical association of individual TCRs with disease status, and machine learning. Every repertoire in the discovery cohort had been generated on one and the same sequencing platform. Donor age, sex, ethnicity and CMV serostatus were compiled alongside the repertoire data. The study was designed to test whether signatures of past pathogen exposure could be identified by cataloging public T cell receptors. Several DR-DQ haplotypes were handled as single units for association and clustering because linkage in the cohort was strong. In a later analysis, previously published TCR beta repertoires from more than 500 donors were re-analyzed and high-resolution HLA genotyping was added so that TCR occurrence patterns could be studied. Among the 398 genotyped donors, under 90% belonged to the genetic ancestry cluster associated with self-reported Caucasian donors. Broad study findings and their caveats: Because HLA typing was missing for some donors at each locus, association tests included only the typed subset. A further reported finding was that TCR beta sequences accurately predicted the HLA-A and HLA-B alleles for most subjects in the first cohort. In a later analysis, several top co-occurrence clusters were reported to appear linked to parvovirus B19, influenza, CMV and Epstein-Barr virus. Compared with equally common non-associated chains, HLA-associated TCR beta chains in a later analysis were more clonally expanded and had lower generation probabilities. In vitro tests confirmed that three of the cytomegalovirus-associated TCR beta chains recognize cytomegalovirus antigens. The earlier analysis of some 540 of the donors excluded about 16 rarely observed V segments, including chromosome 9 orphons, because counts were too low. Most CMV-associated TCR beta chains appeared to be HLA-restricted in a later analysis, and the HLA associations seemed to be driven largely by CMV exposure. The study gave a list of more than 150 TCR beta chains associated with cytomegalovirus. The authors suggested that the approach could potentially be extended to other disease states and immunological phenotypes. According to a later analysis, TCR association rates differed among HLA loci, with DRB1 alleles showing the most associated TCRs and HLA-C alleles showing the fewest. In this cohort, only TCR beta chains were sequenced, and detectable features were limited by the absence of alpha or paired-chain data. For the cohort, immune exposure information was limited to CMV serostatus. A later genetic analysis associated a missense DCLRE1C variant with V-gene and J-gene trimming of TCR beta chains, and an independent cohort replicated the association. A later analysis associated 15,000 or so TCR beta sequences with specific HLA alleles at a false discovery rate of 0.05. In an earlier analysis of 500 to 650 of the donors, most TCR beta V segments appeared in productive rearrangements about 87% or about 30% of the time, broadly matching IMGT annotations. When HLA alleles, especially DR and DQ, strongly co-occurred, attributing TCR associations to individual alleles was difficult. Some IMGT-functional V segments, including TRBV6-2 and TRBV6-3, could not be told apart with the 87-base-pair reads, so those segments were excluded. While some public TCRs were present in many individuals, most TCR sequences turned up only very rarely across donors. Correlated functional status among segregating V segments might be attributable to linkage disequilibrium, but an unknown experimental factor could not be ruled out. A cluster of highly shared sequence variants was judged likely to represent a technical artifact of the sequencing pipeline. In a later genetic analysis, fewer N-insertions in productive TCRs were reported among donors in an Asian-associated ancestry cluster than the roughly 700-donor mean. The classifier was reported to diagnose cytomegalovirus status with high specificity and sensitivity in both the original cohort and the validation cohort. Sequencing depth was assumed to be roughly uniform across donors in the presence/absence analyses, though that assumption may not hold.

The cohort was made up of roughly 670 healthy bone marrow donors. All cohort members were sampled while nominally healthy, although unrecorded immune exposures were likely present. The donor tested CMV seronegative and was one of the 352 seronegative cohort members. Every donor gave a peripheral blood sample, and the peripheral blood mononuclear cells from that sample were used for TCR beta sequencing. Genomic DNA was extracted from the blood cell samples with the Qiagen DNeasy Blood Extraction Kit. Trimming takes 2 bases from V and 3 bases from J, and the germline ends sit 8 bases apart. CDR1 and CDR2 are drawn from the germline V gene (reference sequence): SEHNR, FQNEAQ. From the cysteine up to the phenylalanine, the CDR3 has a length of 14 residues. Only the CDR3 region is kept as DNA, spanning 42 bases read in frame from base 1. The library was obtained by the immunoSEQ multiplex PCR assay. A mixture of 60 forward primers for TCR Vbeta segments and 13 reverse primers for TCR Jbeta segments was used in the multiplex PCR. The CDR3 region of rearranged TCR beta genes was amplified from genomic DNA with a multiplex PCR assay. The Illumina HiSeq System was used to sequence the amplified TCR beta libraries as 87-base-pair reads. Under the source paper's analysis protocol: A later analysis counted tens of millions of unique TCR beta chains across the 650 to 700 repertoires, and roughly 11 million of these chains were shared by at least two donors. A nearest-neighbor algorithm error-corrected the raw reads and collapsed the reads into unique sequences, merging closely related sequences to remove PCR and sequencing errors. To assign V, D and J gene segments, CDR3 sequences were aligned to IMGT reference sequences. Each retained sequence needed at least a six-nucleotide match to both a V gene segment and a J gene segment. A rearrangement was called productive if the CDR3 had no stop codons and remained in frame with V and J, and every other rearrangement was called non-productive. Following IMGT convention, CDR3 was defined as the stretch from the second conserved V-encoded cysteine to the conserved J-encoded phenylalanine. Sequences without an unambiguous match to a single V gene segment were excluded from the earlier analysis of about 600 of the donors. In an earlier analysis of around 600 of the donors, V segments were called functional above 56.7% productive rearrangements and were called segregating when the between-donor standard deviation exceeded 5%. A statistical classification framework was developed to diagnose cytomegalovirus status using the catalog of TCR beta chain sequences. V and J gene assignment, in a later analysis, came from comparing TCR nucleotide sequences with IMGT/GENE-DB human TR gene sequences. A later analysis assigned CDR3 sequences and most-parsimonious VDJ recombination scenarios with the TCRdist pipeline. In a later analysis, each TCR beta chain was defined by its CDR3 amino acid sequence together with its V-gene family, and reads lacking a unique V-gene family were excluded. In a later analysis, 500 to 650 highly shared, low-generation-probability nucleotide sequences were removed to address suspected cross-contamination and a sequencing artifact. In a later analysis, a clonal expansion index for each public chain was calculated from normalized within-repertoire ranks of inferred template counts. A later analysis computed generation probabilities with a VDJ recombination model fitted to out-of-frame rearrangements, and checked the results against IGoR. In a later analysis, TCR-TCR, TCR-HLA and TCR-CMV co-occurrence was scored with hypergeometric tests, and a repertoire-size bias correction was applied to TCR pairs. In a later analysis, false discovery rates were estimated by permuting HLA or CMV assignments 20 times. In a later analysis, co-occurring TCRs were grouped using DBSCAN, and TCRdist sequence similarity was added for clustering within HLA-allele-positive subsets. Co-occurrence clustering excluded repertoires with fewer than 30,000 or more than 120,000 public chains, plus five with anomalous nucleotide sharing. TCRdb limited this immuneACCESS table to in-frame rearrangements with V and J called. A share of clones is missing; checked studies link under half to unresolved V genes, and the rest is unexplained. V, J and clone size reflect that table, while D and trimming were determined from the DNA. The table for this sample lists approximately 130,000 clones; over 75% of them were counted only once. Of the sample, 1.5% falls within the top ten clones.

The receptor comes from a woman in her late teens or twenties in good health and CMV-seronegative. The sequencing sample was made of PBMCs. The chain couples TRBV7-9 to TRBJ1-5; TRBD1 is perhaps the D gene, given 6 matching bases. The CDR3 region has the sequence CASSLQGSNQPQHF. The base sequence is TGTGCCAGCAGCTTACAGGGGTCCAATCAGCCCCAGCATTTT.